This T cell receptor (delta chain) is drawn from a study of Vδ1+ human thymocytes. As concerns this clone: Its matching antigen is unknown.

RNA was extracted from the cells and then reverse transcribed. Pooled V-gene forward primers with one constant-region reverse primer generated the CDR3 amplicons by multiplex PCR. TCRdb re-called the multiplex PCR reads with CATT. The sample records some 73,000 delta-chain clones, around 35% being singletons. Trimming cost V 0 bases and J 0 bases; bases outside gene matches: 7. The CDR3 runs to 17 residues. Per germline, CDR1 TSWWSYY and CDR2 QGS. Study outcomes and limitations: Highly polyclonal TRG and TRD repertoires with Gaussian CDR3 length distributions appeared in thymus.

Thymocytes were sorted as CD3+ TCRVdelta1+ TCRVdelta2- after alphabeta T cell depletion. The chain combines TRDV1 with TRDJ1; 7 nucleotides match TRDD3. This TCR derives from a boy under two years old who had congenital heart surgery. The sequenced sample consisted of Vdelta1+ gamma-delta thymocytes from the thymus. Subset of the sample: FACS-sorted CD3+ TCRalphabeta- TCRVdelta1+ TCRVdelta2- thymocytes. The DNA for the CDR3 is TGTGCTCTTGGGGAACTAAGGTGGGGGACGTACACCGATAAACTCATCTTT. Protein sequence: CALGELRWGTYTDKLIF.